The 2 T cell receptor beta chains in this list originate from one sample, sequenced in a study of blood T cells in healthy people across ages. Alongside a J-beta primer mix, a sample-barcoded 5' primer served in a second PCR lasting about 7 to 12 cycles. From the 5' RACE reads, TCRdb called clonotypes with MiXCR, one entry per CDR3 protein. The table shows about 840,000 distinct CDR3 sequences, with about 28% occurring only once. These records were also assigned to another study, of T cells of mothers and their children.

Sequencing input: blood. The source is a woman in her thirties or forties in good health.

The count of this clonotype is one. The DNA is omitted, as the CDR3 cannot be located on it reliably, and the CDR3 follows TCRdb's listing. The chain has TRBV7-5 and TRBJ1-2; TRBD1, the D gene given by the table, was not confirmed from the DNA. TRBV7-5 is shown as a pseudogene. With termini counted, the CDR3 has 18 amino acids. The CDR3 sequence is CISVSEATTPPRGYGHTF.

In the case of this clonotype: A single base separates this from a much larger clone, so it may be a read error. V gene TRBV7-9 combines with J gene TRBJ2-3; 8 nucleotides agree with TRBD1. This CDR3 spans 13 amino acids. The J segment lost 6 bases and the V segment lost 8 bases, leaving 7 bases of the junction unmatched. CDR1 and CDR2 from the germline V gene are SEHNR and FQNEAQ (reference sequence). In nucleotides, the CDR3 is TGTGCCAGCGAAGCAGGGGGCGCGGATACGCAGTATTTT. As protein: CASEAGGADTQYF.